This T cell receptor beta chain was identified during a study of OX40 agonist ivuxolimab in advanced cancers. Findings and limits, study-wide: Some nonresponders also had low normalized T-cell clonal expansion. Expanded clones were, on average, more numerous among CD8+ T cells than CD4+.

Points on this clone: Its antigen is currently unknown.

The CDR3 is 18 residues long. Germline lookup yields CDR1 MGHRA and CDR2 YSYEKL. The germline V and J ends were trimmed by 3 bases and 0 bases, with 20 bases remaining between them. Autoimmune disease history or systemic immunosuppression excluded patients. The table came from immunoSEQ multiplex PCR; TCRdb's copy has only in-frame clones and leaves some out. The sample has approximately 60,000 clones, roughly 80% seen once; the top ten hold 5%. The source of this sequence is an adult with an advanced solid tumor such as melanoma, head and neck, liver or kidney cancer. Sequenced material: CD4+ or CD8+ T cells sorted from blood, taken in a trial of the OX40 agonist ivuxolimab. The chain carries TRBV4-1 and TRBJ1-1; D is ambiguous. The CDR3 sequence: CASSHPFRTRLMNTEAFF. The CDR3 DNA follows: TGCGCCAGCAGCCATCCCTTCCGAACGCGGCTTATGAACACTGAAGCTTTCTTT.